What follows describes a single TCR beta chain. Its specificity is not known. These data are taken from a study of shared clonotypes between healthy human individuals. Study results and limitations: Clonotypes not shared had lower generation probabilities than those common to all four donors. Clonotype sharing among donors was expected to depend on sequencing depth.

Selected positively for CCR7 and CD45RO-negative, naive CD8 cells excluded terminally differentiated effector memory CD45RA+ cells. Adult Caucasians living in Nashville, Tennessee made up all of the donors. The CDR3 is 15 amino acids. Trimming pared 1 base from V and 1 base from J, leaving 12 bases between. Germline V gene lookup returns CDR1 SGHRS and CDR2 YFSETQ. Sorted-subset replicate PCRs used about 190 ng of genomic DNA. This amount corresponded to 25,000 to 30,000 T cell genomes. Sequenced by immunoSEQ multiplex PCR; TCRdb stores in-frame clones only, minus some. Of under 1 million clones listed, 90% to 95% were seen once; the top ten hold 24%.

The receptor was isolated from a man aged 30 to 45 in good health. The chain uses TRBV5-1 and TRBJ2-7; D not resolved. Material: naive CD8+ T cells sorted from blood. The DNA for the CDR3 is TGCGCCAGCAGCTTGAAGTTCGACGGATCCTACGAGCAGTACTTC. It is translated as CASSLKFDGSYEQYF.